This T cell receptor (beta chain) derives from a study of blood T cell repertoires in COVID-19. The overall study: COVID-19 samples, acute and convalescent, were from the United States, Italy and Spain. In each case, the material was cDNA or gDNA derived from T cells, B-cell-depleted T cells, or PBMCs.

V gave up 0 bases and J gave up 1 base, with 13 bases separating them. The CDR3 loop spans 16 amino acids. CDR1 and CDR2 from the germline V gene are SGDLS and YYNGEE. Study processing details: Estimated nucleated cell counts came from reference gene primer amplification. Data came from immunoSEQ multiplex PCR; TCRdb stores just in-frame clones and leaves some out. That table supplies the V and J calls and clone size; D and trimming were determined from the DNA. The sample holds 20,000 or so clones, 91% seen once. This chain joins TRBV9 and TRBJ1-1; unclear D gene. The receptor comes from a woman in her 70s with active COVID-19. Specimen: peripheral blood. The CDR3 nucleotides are TGTGCCAGCAGCGTAGCTAGTCAGTTGAGGAACACTGAAGCTTTCTTT. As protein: CASSVASQLRNTEAFF.